These 15 T cell receptor beta chains originate from one sample sequenced in a study of blood T cell repertoires in COVID-19 (dated by TCRdb to 2018 to 2020). The receptor library was made with the immunoSEQ multiplex PCR assay. In its TCRdb copy, this immuneACCESS table keeps in-frame sequences only and misses some clones. Where compared with another copy, unresolved V genes explain less than half of these, and the others have no known cause. This sample lists a few hundred thousand clones; 80% to 95% were detected once. Together, the top ten hold roughly 7% of the sample. Sequencing used peripheral blood. The receptors come from a woman aged 25 to 39 with COVID-19, enrolled during active disease.

This sequence joins TRBV27 and TRBJ2-1; D is perhaps TRBD2 (5 bases). From germline, CDR1 is MNHEY and CDR2 SMNVEV (reference sequence). V was clipped by 3 bases and J by 6 bases, with 18 bases between them. The CDR3 runs 16 residues. CDR3 nucleotides: TGTGCCAGCAGTTTTCTGGTGTTATCTAGCATCAATGAGCAGTTCTTC. Amino acids: CASSFLVLSSINEQFF.

The chain employs TRBV7-6 and TRBJ2-1; tentative D call: TRBD2 (6 bases). Germline V gene sequence: CDR1 SGHVS, CDR2 FNYEAQ. The CDR3 is 15 residues long. V lost 5 bases and J 9 bases, leaving 20 bases between the germline ends. This chain's CDR3 is CASSLDGGQSGEQFF. CDR3 nucleotides: TGTGCCAGCAGCCTCGACGGGGGTCAGAGCGGTGAGCAGTTCTTC.

The rearrangement uses TRBV2 and TRBJ2-7; TRBD1 matches at 9 bases. The germline V gene has CDR1 SNHLY and CDR2 FYNNEI. Trimming took 4 bases from V and 5 from J; bases not matched to a gene: 6. The CDR3 totals 14 residues. This chain's CDR3 is CASSGGQGNNEQYF. As DNA, the CDR3 is TGTGCCAGCAGTGGGGGACAGGGAAATAACGAGCAGTACTTC.

This rearrangement joins TRBV5-8 to TRBJ1-4, with D perhaps TRBD1 (6 bases). The CDR3 totals 14 residues. V was trimmed by 4 bases and J by 3 bases, leaving 10 bases between them. Germline V gene lookup returns CDR1 SGHTS and CDR2 YDEGEE. CDR3 residues: CASSPWTANEKLFF. CDR3 in DNA: TGTGCCAGCAGCCCCTGGACAGCTAATGAAAAACTGTTTTTT.

The chain has TRBV5-1 and TRBJ1-6; D is unclear. Germline CDR1 and CDR2: SGHRS and YFSETQ. Between the trimmed V and J ends, which lost 0 bases and 10 bases, there was a span of 8 bases. The CDR3 runs to 13 residues. CDR3 sequence: CASSLEHHSPLHF. DNA for the CDR3: TGCGCCAGCAGCTTGGAACACCACTCACCCCTCCACTTT.

V usage is TRBV5-1 and J usage is TRBJ2-7; 8 positions match TRBD2. Germline V gives CDR1 SGHRS, CDR2 YFSETQ. The junction had 11 bases not matched to a gene; V was cut back by 7 bases and J by 2 bases. This CDR3 is 15 amino acids long. CDR3 region: CASREGGTTPYEQYF. As DNA, the CDR3 is TGCGCCAGCCGGGAGGGTGGGACTACCCCCTACGAGCAGTACTTC.

The chain recombines TRBV6-5 with TRBJ2-5; D might be TRBD1 (5 bases). The V end lost 5 bases, the J end lost 2 bases, and 12 bases lay between the germline ends. The CDR3 sequence is 14 residues long. Germline CDR1 reads MNHEY; CDR2 reads SVGAGI. CDR3 sequence (DNA): TGTGCCAGCAGTAAAACAGGACCACAAGAGACCCAGTACTTC. Translation: CASSKTGPQETQYF.

This clone was found once. The CDR3, as DNA: TGTGCCAGCAGCCTGAGGGCGGGAGCAGAGACCCAGTACTTC. This codes for CASSLRAGAETQYF. This rearrangement joins TRBV9 to TRBJ2-5; 7 nucleotides align to TRBD2. This CDR3 has 14 amino acids. V lost 4 bases, J lost 4 bases, and 7 bases stayed unmatched. CDR1 and CDR2 from the germline V gene are SGDLS and YYNGEE.

The rearrangement joins TRBV5-1 to TRBJ1-1; no reliable D call. V was pared by 3 bases and J by 1 base, with 10 bases between. Germline V CDR1 and CDR2: SGHRS, YFSETQ. This CDR3 contains 14 residues. The CDR3 bases are TGCGCCAGCAGCTCCGGTTCTGGGAACACTGAAGCTTTCTTT. Translated, it gives CASSSGSGNTEAFF. Full variable domain (outside the CDR3, taken from reference TRBV5-1 and TRBJ1-1): KAGVTQTPRYLIKTRGQQVTLSCSPISGHRSVSWYQQTPGQGLQFLFEYFSETQRNKGNFPGRFSGRQFSNSRSEMNVSTLELGDSALYLCASSSGSGNTEAFFGQGTRLTVV.

CDR3 DNA: TGCGCCAGCAGTCAAGGGGTCAATCAGCCCCAGCATTTT. Protein product: CASSQGVNQPQHF. The chain uses TRBV10-1 and TRBJ1-5; a possible D gene is TRBD1 (5 bases). The ends were cut back, 5 bases at V and 3 bases at J, with 8 bases in the middle. Germline V gene sequence: CDR1 WNHNN, CDR2 SYGVQD (reference sequence). The CDR3 totals 13 residues.

The chain carries TRBV10-1 and TRBJ2-7; TRBD2 might be the D (5 bases). The V end lost 3 bases, the J end lost 4 bases, and 13 bases lay between the germline ends. CDR1 and CDR2 (germline): WNHNN, SYGVQD (reference sequence). The CDR3 is 14 residues long. The CDR3 DNA reads as TGCGCCAGCAGTGAATCCCAGCGGATATACGAGCAGTACTTC. It is translated as CASSESQRIYEQYF.

The chain recombines TRBV12-3 or TRBV12-4 with TRBJ1-6; 8 bases align to TRBD1. Trimming took 6 bases from V and 15 from J; bases not matched to a gene: 7. CDR3 length equals 12 residues. The CDR3 bases are TGTGCCAGCAGGCTCAGGGGGCCGGGCCTCCACTTT. Its protein product is CASRLRGPGLHF.

This chain links TRBV28 with TRBJ1-3; a possible D gene is TRBD1 (5 bases). From germline, CDR1 is MDHEN and CDR2 SYDVKM. V was cut by 7 bases and J by 4 bases, with 14 bases left in between. There are 14 residues in the CDR3. CDR3 sequence: CASIGRGSGNTIYF. CDR3 coding DNA: TGTGCCAGCATCGGAAGGGGTAGCGGAAACACCATATATTTT.

The gene calls are TRBV10-3 and TRBJ1-2; 7 positions match TRBD1. Trimming took 6 bases from V and 4 from J; bases not matched to a gene: 8. Per germline, CDR1 ENHRY and CDR2 SYGVKD. The CDR3 is 14 residues long. The DNA for the CDR3 is TGTGCCATCAGAGGGGACAGAGTGAGCTATGGCTACACCTTC. This codes for CAIRGDRVSYGYTF.

V is TRBV11-2 and J is TRBJ2-7; TRBD1 aligns across 7 bases. Germline CDR1 is SGHAT and CDR2 is FQNNGV. The junction had 2 bases not matched to a gene; V was cut back by 1 base and J by 2 bases. The CDR3 is 14 residues long. The CDR3 DNA follows: TGTGCCAGCAGCTTAGCGGGACAGACCTACGAGCAGTACTTC. It specifies CASSLAGQTYEQYF.